One and the same sample provided the 17 T cell receptor beta chains below, sequenced in a study of shared clonotypes between healthy human individuals. Naive CD8 isolation took CD45RO-negative cells positively selected for CCR7 and excluded terminally differentiated effector memory CD45RA+ cells. Measured with immunoSEQ multiplex PCR; TCRdb has only the in-frame clones, and not every one. The sample includes about 2.2 million clones, 93% of them seen just once. The specimen sequenced was naive CD8+ T cells from PBMCs. The receptors originated from a man aged 18-30 years in good health. Some clones in this sample may be carry-over from other donors' samples.

The DNA for the CDR3 is TGTGCCAGCGGGGGACTAGCGGGAGTCACAGATACGCAGTATTTT. It codes for CASGGLAGVTDTQYF. V is TRBV6-1 and J is TRBJ2-3; TRBD2 agrees at 14 bases. The V segment lost 8 bases and the J segment 2 bases; nucleotides outside the gene matches: 3. Looked up from germline, CDR1 is MNHNS and CDR2 is SASEGT. The CDR3 runs to 15 residues.

The chain employs TRBV4-1 and TRBJ1-5; D unclear. The CDR3 is 11 amino acids. The V gene lost 10 bases and the J gene lost 3 bases, with 7 bases spanning the gap. Germline CDR1 is MGHRA and CDR2 is YSYEKL. CDR3: CATGPNQPQHF. The CDR3, as DNA: TGCGCCACCGGACCCAATCAGCCCCAGCATTTT.

The gene calls are TRBV13 and TRBJ2-1; D unresolved. CDR1 is PRHDT, CDR2 FYEKMQ, per germline (reference sequence). V shed 5 bases and J shed 9 bases, with 14 bases lying between them. The CDR3 has 13 amino acids. The CDR3 coding sequence is TGTGCCAGCAGCGCCCTCTGGGCCGTTGAGCAGTTCTTC. Encoded protein: CASSALWAVEQFF.

The V and J genes are TRBV4-1 and TRBJ1-5, with a possible D match to TRBD1 (6 bases). V was cut by 2 bases and J by 6 bases, with 8 bases left in between. CDR3 size: 13 residues. Germline assignment: CDR1 MGHRA and CDR2 YSYEKL. This CDR3 reads CASSQRGRQPQHF. The CDR3 DNA reads as TGCGCCAGCAGCCAACGGGGGCGTCAGCCCCAGCATTTT.

Concerning this clone itself: Additional DNA sequences in this sample encode the identical CDR3. The chain couples TRBV4-3 to TRBJ2-1; 11 bases fit TRBD2. The V gene's germline CDR1 is LGHNA and CDR2 YSLEER. The V gene end was trimmed by 0 bases and the J gene end by 4 bases; junction bases not matched to a gene: 2. The CDR3 sequence is 16 residues long. As DNA, the CDR3 is TGCGCCAGCAGCCAAGATAGACTAGCGGGGTACAATGAGCAGTTCTTC. Residues: CASSQDRLAGYNEQFF.

The chain has TRBV6-6 and TRBJ2-3; D is unresolved. The V gene lost 7 bases and the J gene lost 6 bases, with 14 bases spanning the gap. The V gene's germline CDR1 is MNHNY and CDR2 SVGAGI (reference sequence). The CDR3 runs 13 residues. The CDR3 DNA sequence: TGTGCCAGCACCGCCTTGATCAGGGATACGCAGTATTTT. Its translation: CASTALIRDTQYF.

The chain's CDR3 is CASSEAWRGTATQYF. In DNA form, the CDR3 reads TGTGCCAGCAGTGAAGCGTGGAGGGGGACGGCGACCCAGTACTTC. J is TRBJ2-5 and V is TRBV2; D might be TRBD1 or TRBD2, each matching 6 bases. The V gene lost 0 bases and the J gene lost 7 bases, with 15 bases spanning the gap. Germline V gene lookup returns CDR1 SNHLY and CDR2 FYNNEI. The CDR3 totals 15 residues.

V is TRBV5-1 and J is TRBJ2-1; TRBD2 agrees at 7 bases. Germline V lookup: CDR1 SGHRS, CDR2 YFSETQ. CDR3 size: 13 residues. With V trimmed by 4 bases and J by 4 bases, 2 bases remained unmatched. CDR3 sequence (DNA): TGCGCCAGCAGCGGGACTAATTACAATGAGCAGTTCTTC. Amino acid sequence: CASSGTNYNEQFF.

On this clone: This specimen includes other DNA sequences encoding the same CDR3. The rearrangement joins TRBV29-1 to TRBJ2-1, with 12 bases fitting TRBD2. The CDR3 is 15 amino acids. Looked up from germline, CDR1 is SQVTM and CDR2 is ANQGSEA. Trimming removed 1 base from V and 3 bases from J; junction bases left unmatched: 1. CDR3 sequence: CSVEGTSGNYNEQFF. CDR3 coding DNA: TGCAGCGTTGAAGGGACTAGCGGGAACTACAATGAGCAGTTCTTC.

The chain is built from TRBV6-1 and TRBJ1-4, with D uncertain. V was cut by 10 bases and J by 0 bases, with 12 bases left in between. CDR3 size: 14 residues. Germline V lookup: CDR1 MNHNS, CDR2 SASEGT. CDR3 amino acids: CATSGGPTNEKLFF. CDR3 bases: TGTGCCACCTCGGGAGGGCCAACTAATGAAAAACTGTTTTTT.

J is TRBJ1-4 and V is TRBV2; the D is unclear. CDR3 length equals 14 residues. Trimming pared 8 bases from V and 3 bases from J, leaving 13 bases between. Germline loops: CDR1 SNHLY, CDR2 FYNNEI. In nucleotides, the CDR3 is TGTGCCAGCGGGTACTGGGGTGCTAATGAAAAACTGTTTTTT. It translates to CASGYWGANEKLFF.

V usage is TRBV10-3 and J usage is TRBJ2-7, with D tentatively TRBD2 (6 bases). Trimming removed 0 bases at V and 2 bases at J, with 17 bases between. This CDR3 has 17 residues. Germline CDR1 and CDR2: ENHRY and SYGVKD. CDR3 region: CAISESTTGTLTYEQYF. The CDR3 nucleotides are TGTGCCATCAGTGAGTCGACCACCGGGACTTTAACCTACGAGCAGTACTTC.

In the case of this clone: Other DNA sequences in this sample translate to the same CDR3. The rearrangement uses TRBV7-9 and TRBJ1-1; no clear D gene. The V end was cut by 1 base, the J end by 1 base, with 7 bases between. The germline V gene has CDR1 SEHNR and CDR2 FQNEAQ (reference sequence). This CDR3 spans 14 amino acids. The CDR3 bases are TGTGCCAGCAGCTTAGGGGGAGCGAACACTGAAGCTTTCTTT. Residues: CASSLGGANTEAFF.

The chain employs TRBV5-4 and TRBJ2-7, with TRBD1 matching 9 bases. The J segment lost 4 bases and the V segment lost 3 bases, leaving 17 bases of the junction unmatched. Germline assignment: CDR1 SGHNT and CDR2 YYREEE (reference sequence). This CDR3 spans 18 amino acids. CDR3 sequence: CASSYSRDRVSRGYEQYF. CDR3 nucleotide sequence: TGTGCCAGCAGCTACTCCCGGGACAGGGTCTCTCGGGGGTACGAGCAGTACTTC.

V usage is TRBV27 and J usage is TRBJ2-3; D gene uncertain. Trimming removed 0 bases at V and 7 bases at J, with 8 bases between. This CDR3 contains 13 residues. Germline values: CDR1 MNHEY, CDR2 SMNVEV (reference sequence). CDR3 residues: CASSLSSLYTQYF. DNA for the CDR3: TGTGCCAGCAGTTTATCGTCCCTGTATACGCAGTATTTT.

J is TRBJ2-5 and V is TRBV4-1; TRBD2 matches at 14 bases. Germline-derived CDR1 and CDR2 are MGHRA and YSYEKL. The CDR3 totals 18 residues. V lost 3 bases and J lost 5; bases outside the gene matches: 11. The CDR3 is CASSHPGLAGDFGETQYF. CDR3 sequence (DNA): TGCGCCAGCAGCCATCCGGGACTAGCGGGAGACTTTGGTGAGACCCAGTACTTC.

The rearrangement uses TRBV4-3 and TRBJ2-7; 7 bases fit TRBD1. In germline, CDR1 is LGHNA, CDR2 YSLEER. The CDR3 runs to 13 residues. With 8 bases clipped from V and 2 bases from J, the junction kept 6 bases outside the gene matches. The CDR3 is CASAWDRAYEQYF. In nucleotides, the CDR3 is TGCGCCAGCGCTTGGGACAGAGCCTACGAGCAGTACTTC.